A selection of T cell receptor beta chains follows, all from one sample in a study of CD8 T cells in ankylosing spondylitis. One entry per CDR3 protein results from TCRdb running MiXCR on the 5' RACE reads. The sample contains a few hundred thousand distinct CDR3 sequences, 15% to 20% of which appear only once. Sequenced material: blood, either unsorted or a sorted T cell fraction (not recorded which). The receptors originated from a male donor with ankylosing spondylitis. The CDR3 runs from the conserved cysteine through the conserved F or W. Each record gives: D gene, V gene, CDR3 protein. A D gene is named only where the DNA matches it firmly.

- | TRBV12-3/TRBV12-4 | CASRTEINNSPLHF
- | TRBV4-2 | CASSQITETSYNEQFF
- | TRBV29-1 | CSVELGVIGELFF
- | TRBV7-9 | CAGLGLRDAEAFF
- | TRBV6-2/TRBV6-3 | CASSYVSNTEAFF
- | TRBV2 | CASSEGLAVVGDTQYF
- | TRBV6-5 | CASSYPGWTEAFF
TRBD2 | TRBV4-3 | CASSQDRAGGPFNEQFF
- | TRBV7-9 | CASSFNIQGLSSYEQYF
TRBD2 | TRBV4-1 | CASSHPGLAGGTDTQYF
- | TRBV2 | CATRESVSYEQYF
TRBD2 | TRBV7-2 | CASSFWTSNEQFF
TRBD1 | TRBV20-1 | CSARGQSYEQYF
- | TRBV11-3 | CASTKRGTDTQYF
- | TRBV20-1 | CSARDWLADNEQFF
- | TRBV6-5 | CASRDISYEQYF
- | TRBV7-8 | CASSLMRGGVATSTDTQYF
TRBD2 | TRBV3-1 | CASSQGLPAGGYNEQFF
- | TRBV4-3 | CASSQDEGEANEKLFF
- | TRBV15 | CATSSRTSDTDTQYF
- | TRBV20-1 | CSARDRWEAKNIQYF
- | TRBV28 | CASMGIDSSTETQYF
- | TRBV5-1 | CASRRQGTYEQYF
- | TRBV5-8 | CASSAVGGFGTDTQYF
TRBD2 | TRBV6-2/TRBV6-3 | CASTSGTSVADTQYF
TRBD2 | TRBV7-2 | CASSPRLAGGTGELFF
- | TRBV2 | CASSPQEDGYTF
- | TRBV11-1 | CASSNTGQLVSGYEQYF
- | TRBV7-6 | CASSSSGGARTEAFF
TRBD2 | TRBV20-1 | CSAVLLRGGTNEQFF
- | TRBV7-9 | CASSLSGELYNEQFF
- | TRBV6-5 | CASSSGLYEQFF
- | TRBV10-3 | CAISDTQWTGTGTQYLTGTGTQYF
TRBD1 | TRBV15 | CATRPTGWQETQYF
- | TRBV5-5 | CASSLASFRVSPEDEQFF
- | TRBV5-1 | CASSLVSTGDTQYF
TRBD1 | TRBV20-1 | CSAPTGGRPYEQYF
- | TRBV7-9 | CASSSHAGDVYEQYF
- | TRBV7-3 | CASSLWGSSGNTIYF
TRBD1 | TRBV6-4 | CASSEDRDNSPLHF
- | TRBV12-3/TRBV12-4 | CASSLGQYQETQYF
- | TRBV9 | CASSVEAAHYGYTF